This TCR beta chain was identified in a study of T cell repertoires in cytomegalovirus infection. A single record per CDR3 protein comes from TCRdb applying MiXCR to the reads. The sample yields around 530,000 distinct CDR3 sequences, more than 15% seen once. V was cut by 5 bases and J by 2 bases, with 19 bases left in between. The CDR3 has 17 residues. Germline CDR1 is LGHNA and CDR2 is YNFKEQ. The clonotype originates from a human donor in good health (CMV status not recorded). Some clones in this sample may be carry-over from other donors' samples. V and J are TRBV4-2 and TRBJ1-3; TRBD1 might be the D (6 bases). Sequenced input: CD8+ T cells from PBMCs. The CDR3 DNA is TGTGCCAGCAGCTGGGTCGGCCCAGGGGAGCCTGGAAACACCATATATTTT. The encoded protein is CASSWVGPGEPGNTIYF.